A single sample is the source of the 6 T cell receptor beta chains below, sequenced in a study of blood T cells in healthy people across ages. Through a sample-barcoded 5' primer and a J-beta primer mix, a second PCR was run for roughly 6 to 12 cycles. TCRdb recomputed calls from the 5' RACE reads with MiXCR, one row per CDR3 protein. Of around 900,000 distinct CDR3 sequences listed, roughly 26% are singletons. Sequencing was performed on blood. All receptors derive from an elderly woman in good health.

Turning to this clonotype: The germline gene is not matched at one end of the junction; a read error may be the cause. CDR3 DNA sequence: TGTGCCACCAGTGGCCCCATGGGTAGCGGGATCTCCTACGAGCAGTACTTC. Protein sequence: CATSGPMGSGISYEQYF. V is TRBV10-3 and J is TRBJ2-7, with 8 bases aligning to TRBD2. The CDR3 runs to 17 residues. Per the germline V gene, CDR1 is ENHRY and CDR2 is SYGVKD.

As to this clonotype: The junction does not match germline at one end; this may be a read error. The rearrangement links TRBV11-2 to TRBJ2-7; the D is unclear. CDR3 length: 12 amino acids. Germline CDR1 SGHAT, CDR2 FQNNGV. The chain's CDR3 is CASTLSGYEQYF. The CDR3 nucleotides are TGTGCCAGCACCTTATCTGGCTACGAGCAGTACTTC.

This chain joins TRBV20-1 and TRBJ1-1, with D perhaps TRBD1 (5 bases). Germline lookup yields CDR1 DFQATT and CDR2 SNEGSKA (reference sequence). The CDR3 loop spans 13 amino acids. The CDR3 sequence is CRVDRGRSTEAFF. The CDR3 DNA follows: TGCAGGGTCGACAGAGGTCGGTCCACTGAAGCTTTCTTT.

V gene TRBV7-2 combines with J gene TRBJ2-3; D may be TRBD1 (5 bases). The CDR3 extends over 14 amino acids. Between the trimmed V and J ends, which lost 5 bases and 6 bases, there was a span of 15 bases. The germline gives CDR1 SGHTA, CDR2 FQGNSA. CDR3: CASSPYPTEDTQYF. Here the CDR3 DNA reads TGTGCCAGCAGCCCATACCCGACAGAGGATACGCAGTATTTT.

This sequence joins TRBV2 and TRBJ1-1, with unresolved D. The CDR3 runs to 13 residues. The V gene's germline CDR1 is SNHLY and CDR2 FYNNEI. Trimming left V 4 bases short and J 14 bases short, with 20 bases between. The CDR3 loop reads CASSAPPNNLGFF. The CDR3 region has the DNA TGTGCCAGCAGTGCTCCCCCCAATAATCTCGGCTTCTTT.

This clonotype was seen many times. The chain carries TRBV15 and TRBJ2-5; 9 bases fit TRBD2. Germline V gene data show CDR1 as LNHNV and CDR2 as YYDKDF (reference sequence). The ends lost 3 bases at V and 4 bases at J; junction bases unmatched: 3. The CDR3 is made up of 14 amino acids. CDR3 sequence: CATSRAGGGETQYF. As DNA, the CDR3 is TGTGCCACCAGCAGGGCGGGGGGGGGAGAGACCCAGTACTTC.